This is a list of T cell receptor beta chains from one sample in a study of shared clonotypes between healthy human individuals. The assay was immunoSEQ multiplex PCR, and TCRdb's table has in-frame clones only and misses some. The sample carries about 2.4 million clones, approximately 94% recorded once. Sequenced sample: naive CD4+ T cells from PBMCs. These receptors were collected from a man younger than 35 in good health. Some clones in this sample may be carry-over from other donors' samples. Each CDR3 is given with its conserved first and last residue. Some rows have no size entry. The others give once, few or many, or a class for an expanded clone.

J gene,CDR3 length,V gene,clone size,CDR3 protein
TRBJ1-2,14,TRBV7-9,NA,CASSLGGPNYGYTF
TRBJ2-5,16,TRBV6-5,NA,CASSYSRGTGGETQYF
TRBJ2-2,15,TRBV4-1,NA,CASSQDRFGSGELFF
TRBJ2-2,15,TRBV28,NA,CASSLSALNTGELFF
TRBJ2-1,17,TRBV5-1,NA,CASKQTGARVGNNEQFF
TRBJ2-5,13,TRBV5-4,once,CASSSGRQETQYF
TRBJ2-7,15,TRBV28,once,CASSLAGQGSYEQYF
TRBJ1-1,15,TRBV7-9,NA,CASSRGFDTNTEAFF
TRBJ1-2,15,TRBV4-1,NA,CASSPQDSPIYGYTF
TRBJ2-6,14,TRBV9,NA,CASSVYSGANVLTF
TRBJ2-1,14,TRBV11-1,NA,CASSGTRTENEQFF
TRBJ2-2,15,TRBV28,NA,CASSRQGADTGELFF
TRBJ2-5,14,TRBV10-3,NA,CAISEAGTQETQYF
TRBJ2-5,15,TRBV5-1,few,CASSLGLAGQETQYF
TRBJ2-3,16,TRBV5-1,NA,CASSLAAAGVIDTQYF
TRBJ2-5,14,TRBV9,NA,CASTRDSREETQYF
TRBJ2-7,15,TRBV4-2,NA,CASSQDPSGPYEQYF
TRBJ2-7,13,TRBV15,NA,CATSRAGIDEQYF
TRBJ2-4,19,TRBV5-1,NA,CASSNQGRELAHAKNIQYF
TRBJ1-5,16,TRBV6-1,NA,CASSGKGRWSNQPQHF
TRBJ1-2,17,TRBV28,NA,CASTRTGQGAPGRSYTF
TRBJ2-7,12,TRBV5-5,NA,CASSLVAYEQYF
TRBJ2-7,16,TRBV6-6,once,CASSYSVATKGYEQYF
TRBJ1-3,16,TRBV5-4,NA,CASSPGGLLSGNTIYF
TRBJ2-5,17,TRBV27,NA,CASSSRGTSGRRETQYF
TRBJ1-1,14,TRBV6-1,NA,CASSARLGNTEAFF
TRBJ2-1,16,TRBV5-4,NA,CASSTGLAGVIGEQFF
TRBJ2-7,14,TRBV28,NA,CASSFPQGRHEQYF
TRBJ2-1,15,TRBV6-1,NA,CASSELAGRGNEQFF
TRBJ2-7,14,TRBV2,NA,CASADRSYSYEQYF
TRBJ2-5,17,TRBV5-6,NA,CASSFATKGEYQETQYF
TRBJ1-2,16,TRBV5-6,NA,CASSQLELGTNYGYTF
TRBJ2-6,16,TRBV18,once,CASSRSGDSGANVLTF
TRBJ2-2,15,TRBV5-1,NA,CASSWTSPSSGELFF
TRBJ1-4,15,TRBV27,NA,CASSFRVRGREKLFF
TRBJ2-3,19,TRBV11-2,NA,CASSLLAGTSGPITDTQYF
TRBJ1-1,16,TRBV5-1,NA,CASSLGSSGQNTEAFF
TRBJ1-1,15,TRBV7-9,NA,CASSLGDTGGTEAFF
TRBJ1-4,11,TRBV10-3,NA,CAIRGGEKLFF
TRBJ2-7,16,TRBV18,NA,CASSPTPRRGSNEQYF
TRBJ1-2,13,TRBV5-5,NA,CASSLLHNYGYTF
TRBJ1-2,16,TRBV4-2,NA,CASSLIPGQNFYGYTF
TRBJ1-1,12,TRBV7-9,once,CASSLVGAEAFF
TRBJ1-1,15,TRBV6-6,NA,CASSYRPGGNTEAFF
TRBJ2-7,12,TRBV29-1,NA,CSVAVYGGEQYF
TRBJ2-1,16,TRBV6-1,NA,CASSGQGTGVVDEQFF
TRBJ2-7,15,TRBV9,NA,CASSPQTGQGFEQYF
TRBJ1-1,16,TRBV4-1,once,CASSQVSGEGDTEAFF
TRBJ1-4,16,TRBV19,NA,CASSPGQPLFNEKLFF
TRBJ2-1,15,TRBV5-1,NA,CASSAGTGDMNEQFF
TRBJ2-7,14,TRBV28,NA,CASSPGLAEYEQYF